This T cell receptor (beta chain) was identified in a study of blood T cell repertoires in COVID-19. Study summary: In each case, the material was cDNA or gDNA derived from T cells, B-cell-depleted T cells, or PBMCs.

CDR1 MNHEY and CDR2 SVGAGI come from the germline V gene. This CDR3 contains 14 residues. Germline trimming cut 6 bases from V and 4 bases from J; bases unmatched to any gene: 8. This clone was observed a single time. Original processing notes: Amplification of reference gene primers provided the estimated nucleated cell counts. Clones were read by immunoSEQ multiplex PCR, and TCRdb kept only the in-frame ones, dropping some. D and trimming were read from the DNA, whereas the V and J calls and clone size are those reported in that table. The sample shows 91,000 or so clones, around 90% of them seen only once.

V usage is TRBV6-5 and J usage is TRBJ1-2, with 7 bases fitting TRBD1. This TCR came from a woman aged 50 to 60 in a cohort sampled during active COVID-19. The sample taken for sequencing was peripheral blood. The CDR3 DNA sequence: TGTGCCAGCAGCAATGACAGGGCAGGCTATGGCTACACCTTC. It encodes CASSNDRAGYGYTF.